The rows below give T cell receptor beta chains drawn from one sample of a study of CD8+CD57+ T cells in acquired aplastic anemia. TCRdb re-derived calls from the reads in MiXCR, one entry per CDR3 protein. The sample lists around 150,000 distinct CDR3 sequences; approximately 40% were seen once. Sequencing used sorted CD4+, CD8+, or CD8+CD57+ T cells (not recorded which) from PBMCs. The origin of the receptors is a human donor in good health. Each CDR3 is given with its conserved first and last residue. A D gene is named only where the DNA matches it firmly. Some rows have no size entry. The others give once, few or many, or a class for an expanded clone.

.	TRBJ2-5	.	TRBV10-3	TGTGCCATCAGTGAGTCGGTTGGAGAGACCCAGTACTTC	CAISESVGETQYF
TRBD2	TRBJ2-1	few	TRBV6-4	TGTGCCAGCAGTGACGGGACTAGCGGGGGCAATGAGCAGTTCTTC	CASSDGTSGGNEQFF
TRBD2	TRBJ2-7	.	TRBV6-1	TGTGCCAGCAGCTGGACTAGCGGGAGCCCCCTCGAGCAGTACTTC	CASSWTSGSPLEQYF
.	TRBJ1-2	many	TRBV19	TGTGCCAGTAGTATATTCGGAGGGTCTGGCTACACCTTC	CASSIFGGSGYTF
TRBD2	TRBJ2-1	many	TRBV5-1	TGCGCCAGCAATAGGAACCCAAGCGGGAGTAGGAATGAGCAGTTCTTC	CASNRNPSGSRNEQFF
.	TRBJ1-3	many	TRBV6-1	TGTGCCAGCATCAGGTCCGGCCGACTCCCTGGAAACACCATATATTTT	CASIRSGRLPGNTIYF
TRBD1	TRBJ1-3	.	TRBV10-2	TGCGCCAGTGGACAGGGAGGGGGAAACACCATATATTTT	CASGQGGGNTIYF
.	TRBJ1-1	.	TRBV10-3	TGTGCCATCAGTACCCGCCCTACTGGACACAGGAACACTGAAGCTTTCTTT	CAISTRPTGHRNTEAFF
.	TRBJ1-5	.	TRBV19	TGTGCCAGTAGTATACGGCTCAATCAGCCCCAGCATTTT	CASSIRLNQPQHF
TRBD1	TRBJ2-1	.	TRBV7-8	TGTGCCAGCAGCCCGCAGGGGGCGCTCAACAATGAGCAGTTCTTC	CASSPQGALNNEQFF
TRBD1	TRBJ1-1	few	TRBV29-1	TGCAGCTTCCGGGAACAGGGGAGCGACACTGAAGCTTTCTTT	CSFREQGSDTEAFF
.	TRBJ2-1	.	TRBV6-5	TGTGCCAGCAGAGGGACTTCGTACAATGAGCAGTTCTTC	CASRGTSYNEQFF
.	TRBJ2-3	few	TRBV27	TGTGCCAGCAGTTTAAATACAGATACGCAGTATTTT	CASSLNTDTQYF